Each of the 15 T cell receptor beta chains below was sequenced from the same sample in a study of post-analysis software for immune sequencing data. Findings of the study overall: Five or six TRBV segments were significantly more frequent in patients than in controls. TRBV5-6, TRBV5-1 and TRBV20-1 were among these segments.

These receptors lack a known antigen. Prepared libraries of TCR beta cDNA carried unique molecular identifiers. TCRdb passed the PCR reads through MiXCR, listing each CDR3 protein once. The sample holds 800,000 to 950,000 distinct CDR3 sequences, about 57% seen once. Input material: blood. Receptor source: a girl between 10 and 17 years old with multiple sclerosis.

The chain is built from TRBV29-1 and TRBJ2-7; D is unresolved. Germline loops: CDR1 SQVTM, CDR2 ANQGSEA. The CDR3 contains 12 residues. V was cut by 5 bases and J by 2 bases, with 10 bases left in between. CDR3 DNA sequence: TGCAGCGTTAGCTTGGCAGCCTACGAGCAGTACTTC. Encoded protein: CSVSLAAYEQYF.

The rearrangement joins TRBV15 to TRBJ2-5; maybe TRBD2 (7 bases). Trimming removed 0 bases from V and 3 bases from J, with 20 bases in between. This CDR3 has 18 amino acids. CDR1 and CDR2 from the germline V gene are LNHNV and YYDKDF (reference sequence). This chain's CDR3 is CATSRDFGEGGGEETQYF. In nucleotides, the CDR3 is TGTGCCACCAGCAGAGATTTCGGCGAGGGAGGGGGAGAAGAGACCCAGTACTTC.

This clonotype was observed a few times. The J gene is TRBJ2-1, the V gene TRBV10-3, with 14 positions matching TRBD2. In germline, CDR1 is ENHRY, CDR2 SYGVKD. The J segment lost 6 bases and the V segment lost 6 bases, leaving 4 bases of the junction unmatched. There are 15 residues in the CDR3. The CDR3 DNA follows: TGTGCCATCAGGGCCGGGACTAGCGGGAGCAATGAGCAGTTCTTC. It codes for CAIRAGTSGSNEQFF.

This chain joins TRBV5-1 and TRBJ1-1; D uncertain. The germline CDR1 and CDR2 sequences are SGHRS and YFSETQ. V lost 5 bases, J lost 0 bases, and 11 bases lay in between. This CDR3 has 14 residues. CDR3 DNA: TGCGCCAGCAGGTCGAGTCTCATGAACACTGAAGCTTTCTTT. Translating gives CASRSSLMNTEAFF.

This clonotype came up once. V is TRBV7-9 and J is TRBJ2-3, with no clear D. The germline V and J ends were trimmed by 6 bases and 0 bases, with 16 bases remaining between them. CDR1 is SEHNR, CDR2 FQNEAQ, per germline (reference sequence). This CDR3 region has 16 residues. CDR3 region: CASRPRTSPSTDTQYF. CDR3 nucleotides: TGTGCCAGCAGACCACGGACCTCTCCGAGCACAGATACGCAGTATTTT.

The rearrangement joins TRBV20-1 to TRBJ2-5; D possibly matches TRBD1 or TRBD2 (5 bases each). V was cut by 2 bases and J by 4 bases, with 14 bases left in between. This CDR3 has 14 residues. The germline V gene encodes CDR1 DFQATT and CDR2 SNEGSKA (reference sequence). In DNA form, the CDR3 reads TGCAGTGCTAGATCTGGGAGTGGGGGAGAGACCCAGTACTTC. Its protein is CSARSGSGGETQYF.

V usage is TRBV30 and J usage is TRBJ2-3, with 11 bases lining up with TRBD1. The CDR3 has 14 amino acids. The V gene end was trimmed by 4 bases and the J gene end by 3 bases; junction bases not matched to a gene: 3. Germline V gene data show CDR1 as GTSNPN and CDR2 as SVGIG (reference sequence). The CDR3 nucleotides read TGTGCCTGGAACCGGGACAGGGGGACAGATACGCAGTATTTT. This translates into CAWNRDRGTDTQYF.

The genes are TRBV7-3 and TRBJ1-2, with TRBD1 matching over 7 bases. Germline CDR1 is SGHTA and CDR2 is FQGTGA. V was clipped by 0 bases and J by 6 bases; unmatched bases: 7. The CDR3 is made up of 15 amino acids. CDR3 sequence: CASSLTYTGEDGYTF. In DNA, the CDR3 is TGTGCCAGCAGCTTAACGTACACAGGGGAGGATGGCTACACCTTC. Supplemented by reference TRBV7-3 and TRBJ1-2, the full variable domain reads GAGVSQTPSNKVTEKGKYVELRCDPISGHTALYWYRQSLGQGPEFLIYFQGTGAADDSGLPNDRFFAVRPEGSVSTLKIQRTERGDSAVYLCASSLTYTGEDGYTFGSGTRLTVV.

The sample holds a few counts of this clonotype. The chain employs TRBV10-3 and TRBJ2-1; 9 bases match TRBD2. In germline, CDR1 is ENHRY, CDR2 SYGVKD. V lost 6 bases and J lost 6; bases outside the gene matches: 12. This CDR3 is built from 16 residues. CDR3 region: CAISVDLAGGPNEQFF. CDR3 coding DNA: TGTGCCATCAGCGTTGACCTGGCGGGAGGGCCCAATGAGCAGTTCTTC.

This clonotype was seen more than once but under ten times. This chain uses TRBV20-1 with TRBJ2-7; D ambiguous. The CDR3 has 15 residues. V lost 0 bases, J lost 2 bases, and 14 bases lay in between. CDR1 and CDR2 (germline): DFQATT, SNEGSKA (reference sequence). CDR3 coding DNA: TGCAGTGCTAGAGATCTAACTACTTCCCCCTACGAGCAGTACTTC. Residues: CSARDLTTSPYEQYF.

Only a few counts were recorded for this clonotype. A read error may account for a junction end that differs from germline. The V and J genes are TRBV15 and TRBJ2-7; no clear D. CDR1 LNHNV and CDR2 YYDKDF come from the germline V gene (reference sequence). There are 15 residues in the CDR3. CDR3 bases: TGTACCACCAGCAGTCTTCGGTTCTTCTCCTACGAGCAGTACTTC. Amino acid sequence: CTTSSLRFFSYEQYF.

In regard to this clonotype: Germline and junction disagree at one end, which may indicate a read error. This rearrangement joins TRBV5-1 to TRBJ2-5, with 7 bases lining up with TRBD1. The tail of the sequence fits TRBJ2-7 better, so the J call may be wrong. This CDR3 is built from 16 residues. The germline gives CDR1 SGHRS, CDR2 YFSETQ. As DNA, the CDR3 is TGCGCCGGCAGCTTGTTTCCCGGGACAGAGTTTAACGAGCAGTACTTC. It codes for CAGSLFPGTEFNEQYF.

This chain joins TRBV20-1 and TRBJ1-5; 7 bases agree with TRBD1. The germline V gene encodes CDR1 DFQATT and CDR2 SNEGSKA (reference sequence). The CDR3 covers 17 residues. J lost 4 bases, V lost 2 bases, and 14 bases had no gene match. The CDR3 here is CSARRFPGQETNQPQHF. The CDR3 nucleotides are TGCAGTGCTAGAAGGTTCCCCGGACAGGAGACAAATCAGCCCCAGCATTTT.

The genes are TRBV7-2 and TRBJ2-4; D is possibly TRBD1 (5 bases). The DNA end is more similar to TRBJ2-7, so the J call may be wrong. Germline V gene data show CDR1 as SGHTA and CDR2 as FQGNSA. CDR3 length: 13 amino acids. The CDR3 coding sequence is TGTGCCAGCAGCTTACACAGGATCAACGAGCAGTACTTC. Amino acids: CASSLHRINEQYF.

This clonotype turned up a few times. The chain links TRBV7-9 to TRBJ1-6; TRBD1 matches 10 bases. V lost 5 bases and J lost 8; bases outside the gene matches: 3. The CDR3 is made up of 14 amino acids. The V gene's germline CDR1 is SEHNR and CDR2 FQNEAQ (reference sequence). The CDR3 sequence: CASSVGTGDSPLHF. CDR3 in DNA: TGTGCCAGCAGCGTCGGGACAGGGGATTCACCCCTCCACTTT.